This T cell receptor beta chain was identified during a study of cytomegalovirus exposure and HLA in healthy donors. Germline CDR1 MNHNY, CDR2 SVGAGI (reference sequence). V shed 0 bases and J 3 bases; nucleotides not matched to a gene: 4. CDR3 length equals 15 residues. PCR primers comprised 60 Vbeta and 13 Jbeta primers. Profiled with immunoSEQ multiplex PCR; TCRdb holds only in-frame clones, not every one. The profile shows under 150,000 clones, about 80% of them singletons. About this clone itself: Antigen: not known.

Overall study results and limits: Upon later analysis, TCR association rates were observed to vary by HLA locus, being highest for DRB1 and lowest for HLA-C.

The rearrangement joins TRBV6-6 to TRBJ1-2; 7 bases fit TRBD1. Sequenced input: PBMCs. The receptor comes from a human donor in good health. The CDR3 is CASSYSSGQDYGYTF. CDR3 DNA: TGTGCCAGCAGTTACTCTAGCGGACAGGACTATGGCTACACCTTC.